This T cell receptor beta chain was sequenced for a study of blood T cells in healthy people across ages. Study conclusions and caveats: Using unsorted PBMCs precluded a conclusive naive versus antigen-experienced comparison.

This clonotype was found a few times. Its antigen is undetermined. The CDR3 loop spans 15 amino acids. The ends were cut back, 0 bases at V and 4 bases at J, with 13 bases in the middle. In germline, CDR1 is DFQATT, CDR2 SNEGSKA (reference sequence). Together with a sample-barcoded 5' primer, a J-beta primer mix was included in a second PCR lasting roughly 7 to 11 cycles. TCRdb reprocessed the 5' RACE reads via MiXCR and lists one record per CDR3 protein. The sample contains 550,000 to 750,000 distinct CDR3 sequences, 20% to 25% of which appear only once. The sample providers were healthy Caucasian people from Russia, aged roughly 6 to 90. Donors gave roughly 9.1 milliliters of peripheral blood apiece. The authors extracted at least 5 micrograms of total RNA per sample.

This chain connects TRBV20-1 to TRBJ1-3, with a tentative D call TRBD1 (5 bases). The sample was blood. The clonotype was recovered from a man in his 70s in good health. The CDR3 nucleotides read TGCAGTGCTAGAGAGACCTTGAGGGACGGAAACACCATATATTTT. Translating it yields CSARETLRDGNTIYF.